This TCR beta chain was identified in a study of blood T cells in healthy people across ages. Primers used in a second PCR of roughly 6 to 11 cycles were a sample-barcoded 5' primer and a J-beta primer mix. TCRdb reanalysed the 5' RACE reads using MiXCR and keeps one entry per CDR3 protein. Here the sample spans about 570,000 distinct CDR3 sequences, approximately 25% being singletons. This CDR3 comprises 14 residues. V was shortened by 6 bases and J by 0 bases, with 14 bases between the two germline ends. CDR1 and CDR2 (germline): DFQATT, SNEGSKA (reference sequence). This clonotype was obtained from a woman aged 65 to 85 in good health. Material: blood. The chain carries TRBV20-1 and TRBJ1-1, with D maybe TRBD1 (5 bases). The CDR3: CSALSGTLNTEAFF. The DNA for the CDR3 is TGCAGTGCCCTCTCCGGGACCCTGAACACTGAAGCTTTCTTT.